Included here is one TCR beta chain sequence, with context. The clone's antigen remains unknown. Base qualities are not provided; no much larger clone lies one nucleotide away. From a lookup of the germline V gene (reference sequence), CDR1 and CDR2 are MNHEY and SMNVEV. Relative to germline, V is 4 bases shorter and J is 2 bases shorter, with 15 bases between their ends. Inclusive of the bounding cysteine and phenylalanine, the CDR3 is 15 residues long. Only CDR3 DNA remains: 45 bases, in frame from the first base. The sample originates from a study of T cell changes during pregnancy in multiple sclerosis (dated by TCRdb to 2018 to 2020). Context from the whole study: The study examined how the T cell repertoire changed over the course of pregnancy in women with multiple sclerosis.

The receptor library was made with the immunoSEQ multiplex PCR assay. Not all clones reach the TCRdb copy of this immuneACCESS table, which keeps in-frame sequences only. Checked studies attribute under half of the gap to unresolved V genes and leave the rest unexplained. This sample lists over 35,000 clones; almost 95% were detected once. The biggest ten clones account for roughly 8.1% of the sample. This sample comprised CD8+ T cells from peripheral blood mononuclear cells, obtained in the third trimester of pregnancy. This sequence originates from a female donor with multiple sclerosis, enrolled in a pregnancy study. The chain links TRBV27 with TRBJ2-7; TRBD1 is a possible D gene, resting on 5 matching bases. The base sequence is TGTGCCAGCAGTTCGCCCCAGGGTACGACCTACGAGCAGTACTTC. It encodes CASSSPQGTTYEQYF.